The following is a T cell receptor (beta chain) sequence with its context. Generated by immunoSEQ multiplex PCR, the TCRdb table keeps only in-frame clones and is missing some. Among more than 65,000 clones listed, 80% to 95% were seen once. These data come from a study of technical replicates of blood from a handful of donors. CDR3 length equals 16 residues. Germline loops: CDR1 MNHEY, CDR2 SVGAGI. The ends were cut back, 0 bases at V and 6 bases at J, with 17 bases in the middle. The J gene is TRBJ1-2, the V gene TRBV6-5, with D unclear. This TCR came from a human donor in good health. The sequencing input was T cells isolated from PBMCs. The CDR3 sequence is CASSYSPSGLSDGYTF. CDR3 coding DNA: TGTGCCAGCAGTTACTCCCCATCTGGCCTTAGCGATGGCTACACCTTC.